A single sample is the source of the 25 T cell receptor beta chains below, sequenced in a study of cytomegalovirus exposure and HLA in healthy donors. A multiplex PCR was run with 60 Vbeta primers and 13 Jbeta primers. TCRdb's copy holds only in-frame clones and misses some; the assay was immunoSEQ multiplex PCR. The sample has about 160,000 clones, approximately 88% seen once. Sequencing was carried out using PBMCs. The receptor set was obtained from a boy younger than 10 in good health and CMV-seronegative.

The rearrangement uses TRBV21-1 and TRBJ2-2; the D call TRBD1 from the table was never checked on the DNA. TRBV21-1 is reported as a pseudogene. This CDR3 is 17 amino acids long. CDR3 in DNA: TGTGCCAGCAGCAAGGGGCAGGCCCCAGCGAACACCGGGGAGCTGTTTTTT. Amino acid sequence: CASSKGQAPANTGELFF.

The V gene is TRBV7-3, the J gene TRBJ1-2, with TRBD1 matching over 7 bases. Germline CDR1 reads SGHTA; CDR2 reads FQGTGA. This CDR3 has 14 amino acids. J gave up 4 bases and V 5 bases, and 7 bases lay outside the gene matches. The CDR3 DNA reads TGTGCCAGCAGCCCAGGGGGGAGTGGCTATGGCTACACCTTC. Its protein is CASSPGGSGYGYTF.

The V call is TRBV7-2, the J call TRBJ2-3; TRBD2 matches at 7 bases. The CDR3 runs 15 residues. Germline V gene sequence: CDR1 SGHTA, CDR2 FQGNSA. V dropped 5 bases and J dropped 2; count of bases not matched to a gene: 7. The CDR3 nucleotides read TGTGCCAGCAGCCTCGAAGCGGGAATCACAGATACGCAGTATTTT. Translation gives CASSLEAGITDTQYF.

The V and J genes are TRBV28 and TRBJ1-1; D perhaps matches TRBD1 (5 bases). Germline V gene sequence: CDR1 MDHEN, CDR2 SYDVKM. The CDR3 spans 12 residues. Trimming pared 2 bases from V and 8 bases from J, leaving 9 bases between. The CDR3 here is CASSLQGGEAFF. The DNA for the CDR3 is TGTGCCAGCAGTTTACAGGGCGGCGAAGCTTTCTTT.

This chain uses TRBV7-9 with TRBJ2-3; a weak D match, TRBD2 (6 bases). The CDR3 spans 15 residues. Germline V gene data show CDR1 as SEHNR and CDR2 as FQNEAQ (reference sequence). The germline V and J ends were trimmed by 1 base and 0 bases, with 8 bases remaining between them. The CDR3 DNA sequence: TGTGCCAGCAGCTTAGAAGGGACTAGCACAGATACGCAGTATTTT. This translates into CASSLEGTSTDTQYF.

The chain combines TRBV27 with TRBJ2-3; a possible D gene is TRBD2 (5 bases). Germline CDR1 is MNHEY and CDR2 is SMNVEV (reference sequence). Between the trimmed V and J ends, which lost 10 bases and 5 bases, there was a span of 16 bases. CDR3 length equals 13 residues. CDR3 loop: CAISPRGLDTQYF. As DNA, the CDR3 is TGTGCCATTTCCCCCAGAGGGCTAGATACGCAGTATTTT.

As to this clone: Other DNA variants within this sample encode the same CDR3. J is TRBJ1-2 and V is TRBV28, with D possibly TRBD1 on 5 matching bases. V was shortened by 5 bases and J by 2 bases, with 9 bases between the two germline ends. Germline loops: CDR1 MDHEN, CDR2 SYDVKM. The CDR3 runs to 13 residues. The CDR3 sequence is CASSRGLNYGYTF. In DNA form, the CDR3 reads TGTGCCAGCAGTAGGGGCTTAAACTATGGCTACACCTTC.

The chain joins TRBV6-1 to TRBJ1-1; tentative D call: TRBD1 (6 bases). The CDR3 has 11 residues. Germline V lookup: CDR1 MNHNS, CDR2 SASEGT. V was shortened by 4 bases and J by 7 bases, with 7 bases between the two germline ends. The CDR3 DNA reads TGTGCCAGCAGTGTAGGGGGTGAAGCTTTCTTT. The encoded protein is CASSVGGEAFF.

The V call is TRBV6-5, the J call TRBJ1-4, with D possibly being TRBD1 (6 bases). In germline, CDR1 is MNHEY, CDR2 SVGAGI. The CDR3 extends over 15 amino acids. Deletions cut 6 bases from V and 2 bases from J, with 13 bases between. CDR3 residues: CASSYTGSTNEKLFF. As DNA, the CDR3 is TGTGCCAGCAGCTACACAGGGAGTACTAATGAAAAACTGTTTTTT.

The rearrangement joins TRBV19 to TRBJ2-3, with D perhaps TRBD1 (5 bases). The CDR3 has 15 residues. V was shortened by 3 bases and J by 4 bases, with 14 bases between the two germline ends. CDR1 is LNHDA and CDR2 is SQIVND in the germline V gene (reference sequence). The CDR3 protein is CASSIQGIQADTQYF. The CDR3 DNA is TGTGCCAGTAGTATCCAGGGAATCCAGGCAGATACGCAGTATTTT.

This sequence joins TRBV6-1 and TRBJ1-2, with a weak D call TRBD1 (5 bases). V was pared by 5 bases and J by 5 bases, with 18 bases between. Germline-derived CDR1 and CDR2 are MNHNS and SASEGT. The CDR3 sequence is 15 residues long. The CDR3 sequence is CASSSGGRVDYGYTF. The CDR3 DNA follows: TGTGCCAGCAGTTCCGGGGGGAGGGTCGATTATGGCTACACCTTC.

The V gene is TRBV2, the J gene TRBJ2-5; 10 bases agree with TRBD1. The CDR3 extends over 17 amino acids. Trimming at V came to 2 bases and at J to 3 bases, leaving 9 bases not matched to a gene. The V gene's germline CDR1 is SNHLY and CDR2 FYNNEI. CDR3 residues: CASSELFGTGVEETQYF. The CDR3 nucleotides read TGTGCCAGCAGTGAACTCTTCGGGACAGGGGTAGAAGAGACCCAGTACTTC.

The J gene is TRBJ1-2, the V gene TRBV13; D ambiguous. The germline CDR1 and CDR2 sequences are PRHDT and FYEKMQ (reference sequence). V was pared by 5 bases and J by 5 bases, with 18 bases between. The CDR3 is made up of 15 amino acids. CDR3 residues: CASSRTITALYGYTF. In DNA, the CDR3 is TGTGCCAGCAGCCGTACTATAACTGCGCTTTATGGCTACACCTTC.

On this clone: This CDR3 is also generated by other DNA sequences in the sample. V gene TRBV18 combines with J gene TRBJ2-5, with TRBD1 identical over 7 bases. This CDR3 is built from 14 residues. V gave up 2 bases and J gave up 3 bases; unmatched junction bases: 3. Germline V gene data show CDR1 as KGHSH and CDR2 as LQKENI. CDR3 in DNA: TGTGCCAGCTCACCAAGGCAGGGGGAAGAGACCCAGTACTTC. Translation gives CASSPRQGEETQYF.

The chain carries TRBV30 and TRBJ1-5, with D unclear. This CDR3 is 13 amino acids long. Between the trimmed V and J ends, which lost 2 bases and 2 bases, there was a span of 7 bases. CDR1 GTSNPN and CDR2 SVGIG come from the germline V gene (reference sequence). The CDR3: CAWSYGGNQPQHF. The CDR3 DNA reads TGTGCCTGGAGTTACGGTGGCAATCAGCCCCAGCATTTT.

This clone was detected once. J is TRBJ1-1 and V is TRBV2; D gene ambiguous. Germline V lookup: CDR1 SNHLY, CDR2 FYNNEI. The CDR3 extends over 13 amino acids. Trimming pared 2 bases from V and 4 bases from J, leaving 8 bases between. The CDR3 nucleotides are TGTGCCAGCAGTGAACTTCGGAGCACTGAAGCTTTCTTT. Translated: CASSELRSTEAFF.

V usage is TRBV7-2 and J usage is TRBJ2-2; TRBD2 aligns across 11 bases. V trimming: 5 bases; J trimming: 0 bases; junction bases outside the gene matches: 11. Per the germline V gene, CDR1 is SGHTA and CDR2 is FQGNSA. The CDR3 length is 19 residues. Written as DNA, the CDR3 is TGTGCCAGCAGCACACGACCGGGACTAGCGGAGTCGAACACCGGGGAGCTGTTTTTT. This codes for CASSTRPGLAESNTGELFF. The variable domain in full, with the rest retrieved from reference TRBV7-2 and TRBJ2-2, is GAGVSQSPSNKVTEKGKDVELRCDPISGHTALYWYRQSLGQGLEFLIYFQGNSAPDKSGLPSDRFSAERTGGSVSTLTIQRTQQEDSAVYLCASSTRPGLAESNTGELFFGEGSRLTVL.

The rearrangement joins TRBV5-1 to TRBJ2-1; TRBD2 aligns across 10 bases. Germline-derived CDR1 and CDR2 are SGHRS and YFSETQ. The length of the CDR3 is 16 residues. J gave up 8 bases and V 0 bases, and 8 bases lay outside the gene matches. CDR3 DNA sequence: TGCGCCAGCAGCTTGGTGAGCGGGAGGGCAACGGATGAGCAGTTCTTC. Amino acid sequence: CASSLVSGRATDEQFF.

Details on this clone: Distinct nucleotide sequences in the sample also encode this CDR3. The V and J genes are TRBV27 and TRBJ2-2, with 16 nucleotides matching TRBD2. The germline V gene has CDR1 MNHEY and CDR2 SMNVEV (reference sequence). Trimming removed 5 bases from V and 5 bases from J; junction bases left unmatched: 14. The CDR3 runs 20 residues. The CDR3 protein is CASSLILGLAGGLETGELFF. The CDR3 DNA sequence: TGTGCCAGCAGTCTTATCCTGGGACTAGCGGGGGGGTTAGAGACCGGGGAGCTGTTTTTT.

The chain links TRBV6-5 to TRBJ2-4, with 7 bases fitting TRBD1. V lost 4 bases, J lost 6 bases, and 6 bases stayed unmatched. The V gene's germline CDR1 is MNHEY and CDR2 SVGAGI. The CDR3 runs to 14 residues. The CDR3 here is CASSWTGTANIQYF. The CDR3, as DNA: TGTGCCAGCAGTTGGACGGGGACAGCAAACATTCAGTACTTC.

For the CDR3, the DNA is TGCGCCAGCAGTATGGGGGACAGGGCCGCTTTCTTT. Its protein product is CASSMGDRAAFF. The chain joins TRBV10-2 to TRBJ1-1; TRBD1 agrees at 9 bases. CDR3 size: 12 residues. Per germline, CDR1 WSHSY and CDR2 SAAADI. Unmatched junction bases numbered 6, after V lost 5 bases and J lost 11 bases.

This clone has only one observation. V and J are TRBV19 and TRBJ1-1; 9 nucleotides align to TRBD1. CDR1 LNHDA and CDR2 SQIVND come from the germline V gene (reference sequence). The CDR3 is made up of 14 amino acids. V shed 4 bases, J shed 7 bases, and the junction held 7 bases outside the gene matches. CDR3 in amino acids: CASSTPGQGSEAFF. Here the CDR3 DNA reads TGTGCCAGTAGTACCCCGGGACAGGGAAGTGAAGCTTTCTTT.

This clone occurred once. The chain uses TRBV2 and TRBJ1-1, with D perhaps TRBD1 (5 bases). V lost 1 base to trimming and J lost 9 bases, with 15 bases between them. This CDR3 region has 14 residues. Germline values: CDR1 SNHLY, CDR2 FYNNEI. The CDR3, as DNA: TGTGCCAGCAGTGAAGTGGAGGGGTTAGGAAAAGCTTTCTTT. Protein: CASSEVEGLGKAFF.

This chain connects TRBV29-1 to TRBJ2-2, with D tentatively TRBD2 (5 bases). The CDR3 consists of 13 residues. V shed 3 bases and J shed 1 base, with 6 bases lying between them. CDR1 and CDR2 from the germline V gene are SQVTM and ANQGSEA. The CDR3: CSVDEGNTGELFF. CDR3 in DNA: TGCAGCGTTGATGAGGGGAACACCGGGGAGCTGTTTTTT.

This rearrangement joins TRBV9 to TRBJ2-1; 7 nucleotides match TRBD2. This CDR3 has 15 amino acids. With 4 bases clipped from V and 5 bases from J, the junction kept 9 bases outside the gene matches. The germline gives CDR1 SGDLS, CDR2 YYNGEE. CDR3 coding DNA: TGTGCCAGCAGCCCGTGGGGGACTACTAACAATGAGCAGTTCTTC. This encodes CASSPWGTTNNEQFF.